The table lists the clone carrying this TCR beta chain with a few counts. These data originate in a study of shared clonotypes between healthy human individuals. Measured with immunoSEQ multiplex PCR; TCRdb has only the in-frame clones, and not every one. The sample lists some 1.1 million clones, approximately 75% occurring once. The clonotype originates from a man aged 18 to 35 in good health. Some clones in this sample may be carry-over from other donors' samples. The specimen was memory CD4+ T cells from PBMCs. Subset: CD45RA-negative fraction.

Here the CDR3 DNA reads TGTGCCAGCAGCCAAGGGCAGAAAAACATTCAGTACTTC. It encodes CASSQGQKNIQYF. V usage is TRBV4-2 and J usage is TRBJ2-4; D not certain. CDR1 LGHNA and CDR2 YNFKEQ come from the germline V gene. Trimming shortened V by 1 base and J by 4 bases, and 5 bases separated the two germline ends. This CDR3 has 13 amino acids.